These 25 T cell receptor beta chains came from one sample sequenced in a study of human T cells and chemical hapten exposure. Time point here: healthy volunteer bleed at 6 weeks. Unseparated into fractions, whole blood served as the source from which total RNA was extracted. MiXCR was run by TCRdb on the RACE reads, yielding one entry per CDR3 protein. The table includes more than 75,000 distinct CDR3 sequences, over 8.5% detected once. Sequencing was performed on whole blood. These receptors originate from a male donor in good health. Some clones in this sample may be carry-over from other donors' samples.

This clonotype was recorded a few times. CDR3 amino acids: CASSPLAGVYNEQFF. The CDR3 nucleotides read TGTGCCAGTAGTCCCCTAGCGGGAGTCTACAATGAGCAGTTCTTC. The rearrangement joins TRBV19 to TRBJ2-1; 10 bases match TRBD2. CDR1 and CDR2 (germline): LNHDA, SQIVND (reference sequence). This CDR3 has 15 amino acids. Trimming cost V 5 bases and J 3 bases; bases outside gene matches: 4. Variable domain in full (rest from reference TRBV19 and TRBJ2-1): DGGITQSPKYLFRKEGQNVTLSCEQNLNHDAMYWYRQDPGQGLRLIYYSQIVNDFQKGDIAEGYSVSREKKESFPLTVTSAQKNPTAFYLCASSPLAGVYNEQFFGPGTRLTVL.

The sample holds a few counts of this clonotype. V usage is TRBV13 and J usage is TRBJ1-1, with 7 bases aligning to TRBD1. This CDR3 is 16 amino acids long. V shed 8 bases and J 0 bases; nucleotides not matched to a gene: 12. Germline-derived CDR1 and CDR2 are PRHDT and FYEKMQ (reference sequence). The CDR3 protein is CASHLTSRGMNTEAFF. DNA for the CDR3: TGTGCCAGCCATCTTACGTCCAGGGGGATGAACACTGAAGCTTTCTTT.

This clonotype showed up just a few times. The J gene is TRBJ2-3, the V gene TRBV5-1; a weak D match, TRBD1 (6 bases). The CDR3 runs to 15 residues. Between the trimmed V and J ends, which lost 2 bases and 4 bases, there was a span of 14 bases. Looked up from germline, CDR1 is SGHRS and CDR2 is YFSETQ. DNA for the CDR3: TGCGCCAGCAGCTTCGCAGGGGCTTGGTCAGATACGCAGTATTTT. It yields the protein CASSFAGAWSDTQYF.

This clonotype has a count of ten or more. The rearrangement joins TRBV10-2 to TRBJ1-1; D gene uncertain. This CDR3 contains 14 residues. Between the trimmed V and J ends, which lost 4 bases and 2 bases, there was a span of 11 bases. Germline V gives CDR1 WSHSY, CDR2 SAAADI. The CDR3 region has the DNA TGCGCCAGCAGTGTCAGAGGGTTTAACACTGAAGCTTTCTTT. It specifies CASSVRGFNTEAFF.

This clonotype was detected a few times. The V gene is TRBV19, the J gene TRBJ1-1; TRBD1 is a possible D gene (6 bases). The CDR3 covers 15 residues. Germline CDR1 LNHDA, CDR2 SQIVND (reference sequence). V was pared by 7 bases and J by 1 base, with 16 bases between. CDR3 amino acids: CASMGLGARNTEAFF. The CDR3 DNA follows: TGTGCCAGTATGGGACTGGGGGCGCGGAACACTGAAGCTTTCTTT. The full variable domain, with the rest looked up from reference TRBV19 and TRBJ1-1, is DGGITQSPKYLFRKEGQNVTLSCEQNLNHDAMYWYRQDPGQGLRLIYYSQIVNDFQKGDIAEGYSVSREKKESFPLTVTSAQKNPTAFYLCASMGLGARNTEAFFGQGTRLTVV.

V is TRBV7-9 and J is TRBJ1-5, with TRBD1 identical over 8 bases. This CDR3 spans 14 amino acids. The germline V gene encodes CDR1 SEHNR and CDR2 FQNEAQ (reference sequence). With 4 bases clipped from V and 5 bases from J, the junction kept 4 bases outside the gene matches. The CDR3 loop is CASSSDRGYQPQHF. The DNA for the CDR3 is TGTGCCAGCAGCTCAGACAGGGGATATCAGCCCCAGCATTTT.

The table lists this clonotype with a few counts. The genes are TRBV10-3 and TRBJ2-3; D ambiguous. This CDR3 has 13 residues. Germline CDR1 and CDR2: ENHRY and SYGVKD. Trimming removed 11 bases at V and 2 bases at J, with 14 bases between. As DNA, the CDR3 is TGTGCCGCAGCCCAGCGAGACACAGATACGCAGTATTTT. Residues: CAAAQRDTDTQYF.

This clonotype was detected ten times or more. This chain links TRBV29-1 with TRBJ1-5; TRBD1 agrees at 8 bases. The CDR3 is 15 amino acids. Germline V gives CDR1 SQVTM, CDR2 ANQGSEA. V shed 0 bases and J 2 bases; nucleotides not matched to a gene: 3. CDR3 sequence: CSVEEPGGGNQPQHF. CDR3 nucleotides: TGCAGCGTTGAAGAGCCAGGGGGCGGCAATCAGCCCCAGCATTTT. The entire variable domain, with the rest obtained from reference TRBV29-1 and TRBJ1-5, is as follows: SAVISQKPSRDICQRGTSLTIQCQVDSQVTMMFWYRQQPGQSLTLIATANQGSEATYESGFVIDKFPISRPNLTFSTLTVSNMSPEDSSIYLCSVEEPGGGNQPQHFGDGTRLSIL.

In its sample, this clonotype was seen many times. The genes are TRBV25-1 and TRBJ1-3; D not certain. V dropped 10 bases and J dropped 0 bases, with 13 bases sitting between them. CDR1 and CDR2 (germline): MGHDK, SYGVNS. This CDR3 has 14 residues. CDR3 in amino acids: CATSPPSSGNTIYF. CDR3 sequence (DNA): TGTGCCACCTCCCCCCCATCCTCTGGAAACACCATATATTTT.

The chain couples TRBV6-5 to TRBJ2-7; perhaps D is TRBD1 or TRBD2 (5 bases each). V was trimmed by 4 bases and J by 0 bases, leaving 10 bases between them. CDR3 size: 14 residues. The germline V gene has CDR1 MNHEY and CDR2 SVGAGI. CDR3 bases: TGTGCCAGCAGTTTGGGACGGAGCTCCTACGAGCAGTACTTC. Its protein is CASSLGRSSYEQYF.

This rearrangement joins TRBV28 to TRBJ2-3; 9 bases align to TRBD2. Looked up from germline, CDR1 is MDHEN and CDR2 is SYDVKM. Losses at the gene ends were 6 bases for V and 4 bases for J; bases not matched to a gene: 11. The CDR3 is 16 amino acids. This chain's CDR3 is CASSRRLAVTSDTQYF. The CDR3 bases are TGTGCCAGCAGCCGCCGACTAGCGGTAACGTCAGATACGCAGTATTTT. Variable domain in full (rest from reference TRBV28 and TRBJ2-3): DVKVTQSSRYLVKRTGEKVFLECVQDMDHENMFWYRQDPGLGLRLIYFSYDVKMKEKGDIPEGYSVSREKKERFSLILESASTNQTSMYLCASSRRLAVTSDTQYFGPGTRLTVL.

This clonotype was counted between two and nine times. The rearrangement joins TRBV4-1 to TRBJ2-7; the D call may be TRBD1 or TRBD2 (5 bases each). This CDR3 is built from 15 residues. Per the germline V gene, CDR1 is MGHRA and CDR2 is YSYEKL. V was trimmed by 3 bases and J by 0 bases, leaving 12 bases between them. The CDR3 is CASSQSPGRSYEQYF. CDR3 coding DNA: TGCGCCAGCAGCCAGTCCCCGGGACGCTCCTACGAGCAGTACTTC.

This clonotype appeared a few times. The chain couples TRBV5-1 to TRBJ1-1, with TRBD1 identical over 10 bases. CDR3 size: 14 residues. The ends lost 4 bases at V and 5 bases at J; junction bases unmatched: 5. Looked up from germline, CDR1 is SGHRS and CDR2 is YFSETQ. The CDR3 DNA sequence: TGCGCCAGCAGCCCGGGACAGGGGAAGACTGAAGCTTTCTTT. It yields the protein CASSPGQGKTEAFF.

The table lists this clonotype with a few counts. The chain couples TRBV6-2 or TRBV6-3 to TRBJ2-7, with 7 nucleotides matching TRBD2. The CDR3 is made up of 14 amino acids. Germline trimming cut 6 bases from V and 4 bases from J; bases unmatched to any gene: 9. Germline loops: CDR1 MNHEY, CDR2 SVGEGT. The CDR3 loop is CASSSEAGLYEQYF. In nucleotides, the CDR3 is TGTGCCAGCAGCTCCGAAGCGGGGTTATACGAGCAGTACTTC.

This clonotype was picked up a small number of times. This chain joins TRBV7-9 and TRBJ2-5; a weak D match, TRBD1 (6 bases). The CDR3 runs 13 residues. Germline lookup yields CDR1 SEHNR and CDR2 FQNEAQ (reference sequence). V was shortened by 6 bases and J by 4 bases, with 12 bases between the two germline ends. The CDR3 protein is CASSDRTVETQYF. DNA for the CDR3: TGTGCCAGCAGTGACAGGACAGTAGAGACCCAGTACTTC. The variable domain in full, completed from reference TRBV7-9 and TRBJ2-5, reads DTGVSQNPRHKITKRGQNVTFRCDPISEHNRLYWYRQTLGQGPEFLTYFQNEAQLEKSRLLSDRFSAERPKGSFSTLEIQRTEQGDSAMYLCASSDRTVETQYFGPGTRLLVL.

This clonotype was found a few times. A read error may account for a junction end that differs from germline. The rearrangement links TRBV3-1 to TRBJ2-2; D might be TRBD1 or TRBD2, each matching 5 bases. Germline V CDR1 and CDR2: LGHDT, YNNKEL (reference sequence). The CDR3 is 14 amino acids. This CDR3 reads CASSQGGYTGELFF. The CDR3 DNA reads as TGTGCCAGCAGCCAAGGGGGGTACACTGGGGAGCTGTTTTTT. Filled out from reference TRBV3-1 and TRBJ2-2, the complete variable domain reads DTAVSQTPKYLVTQMGNDKSIKCEQNLGHDTMYWYKQDSKKFLKIMFSYNNKELIINETVPNRFSPKSPDKAHLNLHINSLELGDSAVYFCASSQGGYTGELFFGEGSRLTVL.

The CDR3 spells CACQGQVYGYTF. CDR3 in DNA: TGTGCCTGCCAGGGACAGGTATATGGCTACACCTTC. J is TRBJ1-2 and V is TRBV30; 8 nucleotides agree with TRBD1. CDR3 length: 12 residues. Unmatched junction bases numbered 5, after V lost 6 bases and J lost 5 bases. Germline V gives CDR1 GTSNPN, CDR2 SVGIG (reference sequence).

Ten or more counts support this clonotype. The chain joins TRBV20-1 to TRBJ2-3, with TRBD2 matching 11 bases. The CDR3 consists of 14 residues. Trimming cost V 2 bases and J 3 bases; bases outside gene matches: 1. Germline CDR1 and CDR2: DFQATT and SNEGSKA (reference sequence). This CDR3 is CSARTSGSTDTQYF. The DNA for the CDR3 is TGCAGTGCTAGAACTAGCGGGAGTACAGATACGCAGTATTTT.

This chain connects TRBV7-2 to TRBJ1-4, with TRBD1 matching over 8 bases. V gave up 5 bases and J gave up 4 bases; unmatched junction bases: 6. CDR3 length equals 15 residues. Germline assignment: CDR1 SGHTA and CDR2 FQGNSA. The DNA of the CDR3 is TGTGCCAGCAGCCTATTCGGACAGGGTAATGAAAAACTGTTTTTT. Translating it yields CASSLFGQGNEKLFF.

This clonotype was seen ten or more times. The chain is built from TRBV5-6 and TRBJ2-6, with 7 bases identical to TRBD1. The trim removed 4 bases at V and 4 bases at J, leaving 11 bases unmatched. Germline V gives CDR1 SGHDT, CDR2 YYEEEE. The CDR3 spans 17 residues. In DNA, the CDR3 is TGTGCCAGCAGCCCCGGGACAGACCTTTTGGGGGCCAACGTCCTGACTTTC. Protein sequence: CASSPGTDLLGANVLTF.

Many counts were recorded for this clonotype. The gene calls are TRBV28 and TRBJ2-3; D might be TRBD2 (6 bases). The CDR3 is 14 amino acids. V was pared by 4 bases and J by 15 bases, with 23 bases between. Germline V gene data show CDR1 as MDHEN and CDR2 as SYDVKM. The CDR3 DNA reads as TGTGCCAGCAGTTCCGCTCGCCCCTCTAACGGGAGCTATTTT. Encoded protein: CASSSARPSNGSYF.

This rearrangement joins TRBV12-3 or TRBV12-4 to TRBJ1-4; tentatively, D is TRBD1 (5 bases). This CDR3 region has 13 residues. Deletions cut 8 bases from V and 6 bases from J, with 13 bases between. DNA of the CDR3: TGTGCCAGCTTCTGGGGCGGTGATGAAAAACTGTTTTTT. It is translated as CASFWGGDEKLFF.

This clonotype occurred a few times. The chain uses TRBV7-8 and TRBJ1-1; D not certain. Between the trimmed V and J ends, which lost 11 bases and 0 bases, there was a span of 10 bases. The CDR3 contains 12 residues. In germline, CDR1 is SGHVS, CDR2 FQNEAQ. DNA of the CDR3: TGTGCCGGATCGGGGTTGAACACTGAAGCTTTCTTT. Translating gives CAGSGLNTEAFF.

This clonotype was counted a few times. The chain combines TRBV21-1 with TRBJ2-7; the D call in the table, TRBD2, was not verified against the DNA. TRBV21-1 is a listed pseudogene. The CDR3 has 15 amino acids. CDR3 bases: TGTGCCAGCAGCGCCCTAGCGGTTATCTCCTACGAGCAGTACTTC. Protein sequence: CASSALAVISYEQYF.

This clonotype appeared a few times. The J gene is TRBJ2-3, the V gene TRBV7-6, with 8 bases fitting TRBD2. Germline-derived CDR1 and CDR2 are SGHVS and FNYEAQ. The CDR3 has 14 residues. V lost 7 bases and J lost 3; bases outside the gene matches: 6. The CDR3 coding sequence is TGTGCCAGCACCGGGGGGGCTGGGACAGATACGCAGTATTTT. It specifies CASTGGAGTDTQYF.